Listed here is a single T cell receptor beta chain. CDR3 size: 16 residues. Trimming took 4 bases from V and 9 from J, leaving 22 bases between them. Germline-derived CDR1 and CDR2 are MNHEY and SVGAGI. Sequencing used immunoSEQ multiplex PCR; TCRdb keeps in-frame clones, though not all of them. Found here are some 170,000 clones, 86% of them singletons; the top ten hold less than 3.5%. The sample belongs to a study of cytomegalovirus exposure and HLA in healthy donors. The receptor comes from a young man in good health and CMV-seropositive. This sequence joins TRBV6-5 and TRBJ2-1, with TRBD2 as a possible D gene (5 bases). The sequencing sample was made of PBMCs. In DNA form, the CDR3 reads TGTGCCAGCAGTTCTCGCTCGGGGTTTATAGCGAGTGAGCAGTTCTTC. Translation: CASSSRSGFIASEQFF.